The clone carrying this TCR beta chain was observed a single time. Profiling relied on immunoSEQ multiplex PCR, and the TCRdb table lists in-frame clones only, not all of them. The sample records some 130,000 clones, 88% being singletons. The sample comes from a study of blood T cell repertoires in COVID-19. Overall study context: From T cells, B-cell-depleted T cells, or PBMCs came the material, which was cDNA or gDNA.

Trimming cost V 5 bases and J 5 bases, with 9 bases left between them. Germline V gene sequence: CDR1 GTSNPN, CDR2 SVGIG (reference sequence). CDR3 length: 12 amino acids. Sample: peripheral blood. J is TRBJ2-2 and V is TRBV30; D uncertain. The TCR comes from a man aged 45-60 years with acute or convalescent COVID-19. The chain's CDR3 is CAWFKPTGELFF. CDR3 in DNA: TGTGCCTGGTTTAAGCCAACCGGGGAGCTGTTTTTT.